What follows is one T cell receptor (beta chain) and its context. The CDR3 totals 13 residues. V shed 6 bases and J shed 7 bases, with 15 bases lying between them. Germline V gives CDR1 SGHAT, CDR2 FQNNGV. This sample was included in a study of T cell changes during pregnancy in multiple sclerosis. Libraries were prepared by immunoSEQ multiplex PCR; TCRdb keeps only in-frame clonotypes and omits some of them. The table lists roughly 35,000 clones, 92% of them singletons. Sequencing was done on a sample of PBMCs (not recorded whether the cells were cultured). The sequence was obtained from a female donor with multiple sclerosis, enrolled in a pregnancy study. The chain combines TRBV11-2 with TRBJ1-2; tentative D call: TRBD1 (5 bases). The CDR3 here is CASREYGGGGYTF. DNA of the CDR3: TGTGCCAGCAGGGAATATGGGGGAGGTGGCTACACCTTC.